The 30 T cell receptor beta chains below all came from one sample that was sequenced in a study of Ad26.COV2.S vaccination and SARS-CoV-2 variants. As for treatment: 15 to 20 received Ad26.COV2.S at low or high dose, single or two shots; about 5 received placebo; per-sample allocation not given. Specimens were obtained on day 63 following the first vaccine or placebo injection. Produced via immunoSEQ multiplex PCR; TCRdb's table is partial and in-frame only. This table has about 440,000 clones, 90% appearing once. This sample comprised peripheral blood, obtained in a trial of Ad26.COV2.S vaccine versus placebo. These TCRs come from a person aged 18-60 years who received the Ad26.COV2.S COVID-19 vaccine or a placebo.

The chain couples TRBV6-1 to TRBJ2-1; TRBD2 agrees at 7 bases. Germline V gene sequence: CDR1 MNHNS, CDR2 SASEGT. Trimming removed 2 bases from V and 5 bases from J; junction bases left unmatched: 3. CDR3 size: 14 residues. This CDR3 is CASSELAAHNEQFF. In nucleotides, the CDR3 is TGTGCCAGCAGTGAACTAGCGGCCCACAATGAGCAGTTCTTC.

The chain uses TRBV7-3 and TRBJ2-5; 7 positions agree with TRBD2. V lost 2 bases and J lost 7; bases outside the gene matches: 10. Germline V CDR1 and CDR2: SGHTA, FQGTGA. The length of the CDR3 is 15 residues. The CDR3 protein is CASSLAGETAGTQYF. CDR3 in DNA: TGTGCCAGCAGCTTAGCGGGAGAGACCGCGGGGACCCAGTACTTC.

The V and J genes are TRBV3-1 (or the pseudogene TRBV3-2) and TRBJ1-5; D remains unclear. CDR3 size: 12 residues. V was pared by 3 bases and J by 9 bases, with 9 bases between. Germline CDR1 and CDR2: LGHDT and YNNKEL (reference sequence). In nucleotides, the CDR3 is TGTGCCAGCAGCCAGGAAGGTGGGCCCCAGCATTTT. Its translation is CASSQEGGPQHF.

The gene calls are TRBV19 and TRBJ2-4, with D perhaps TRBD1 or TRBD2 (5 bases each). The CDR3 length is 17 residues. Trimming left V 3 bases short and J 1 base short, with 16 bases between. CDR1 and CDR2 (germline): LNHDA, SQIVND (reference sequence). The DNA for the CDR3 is TGTGCCAGTAGTATGCGGCCAGGGACCGTCGCCAAAAACATTCAGTACTTC. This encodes CASSMRPGTVAKNIQYF.

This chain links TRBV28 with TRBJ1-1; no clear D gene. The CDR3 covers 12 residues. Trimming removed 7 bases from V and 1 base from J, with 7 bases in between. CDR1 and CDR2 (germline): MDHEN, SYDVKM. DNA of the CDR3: TGTGCCAGCACCAATCGGAACACTGAAGCTTTCTTT. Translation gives CASTNRNTEAFF.

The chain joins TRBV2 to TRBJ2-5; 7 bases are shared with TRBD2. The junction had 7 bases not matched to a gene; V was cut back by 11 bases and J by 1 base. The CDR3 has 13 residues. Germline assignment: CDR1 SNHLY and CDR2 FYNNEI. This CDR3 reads CAGSRESQETQYF. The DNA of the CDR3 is TGTGCCGGTTCGCGGGAGTCCCAAGAGACCCAGTACTTC.

CDR3 residues: CAISGGQAGNTIYF. The CDR3 coding sequence is TGTGCCATCAGTGGGGGACAGGCTGGAAACACCATATATTTT. V is TRBV10-3 and J is TRBJ1-3, with TRBD1 matching over 8 bases. CDR3 length equals 14 residues. Trimming cost V 4 bases and J 2 bases; bases outside gene matches: 1. Germline CDR1 reads ENHRY; CDR2 reads SYGVKD.

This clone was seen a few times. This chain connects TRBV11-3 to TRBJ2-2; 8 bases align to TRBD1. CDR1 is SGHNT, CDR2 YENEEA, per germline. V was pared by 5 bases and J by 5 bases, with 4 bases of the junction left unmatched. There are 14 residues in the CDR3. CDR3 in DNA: TGTGCCAGCAGCGCAACAGGGGGGACCGGGGAGCTGTTTTTT. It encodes CASSATGGTGELFF.

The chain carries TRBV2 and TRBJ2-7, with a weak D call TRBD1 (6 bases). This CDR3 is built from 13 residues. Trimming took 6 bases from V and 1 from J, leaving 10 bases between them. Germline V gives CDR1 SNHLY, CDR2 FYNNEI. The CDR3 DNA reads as TGTGCCAGCAGAAGGGGGTTATCCTACGAGCAGTACTTC. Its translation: CASRRGLSYEQYF.

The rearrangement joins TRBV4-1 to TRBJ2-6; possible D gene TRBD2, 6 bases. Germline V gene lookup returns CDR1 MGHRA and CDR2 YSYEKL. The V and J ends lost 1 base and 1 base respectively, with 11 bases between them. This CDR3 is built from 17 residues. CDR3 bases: TGCGCCAGCAGCCAAGTCTTACGGGGGTCTGGGGCCAACGTCCTGACTTTC. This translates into CASSQVLRGSGANVLTF.

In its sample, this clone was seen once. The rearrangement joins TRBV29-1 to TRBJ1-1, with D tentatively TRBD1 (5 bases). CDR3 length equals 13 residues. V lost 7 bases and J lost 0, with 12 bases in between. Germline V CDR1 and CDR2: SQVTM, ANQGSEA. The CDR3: CSAPGDLNTEAFF. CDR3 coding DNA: TGCAGCGCACCGGGGGACCTGAACACTGAAGCTTTCTTT.

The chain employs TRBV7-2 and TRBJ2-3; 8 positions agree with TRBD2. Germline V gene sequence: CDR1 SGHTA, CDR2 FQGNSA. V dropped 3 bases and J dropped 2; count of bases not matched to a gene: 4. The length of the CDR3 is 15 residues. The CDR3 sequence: CASSFRAGDTDTQYF. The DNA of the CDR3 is TGTGCCAGCAGCTTTCGAGCGGGAGACACAGATACGCAGTATTTT.

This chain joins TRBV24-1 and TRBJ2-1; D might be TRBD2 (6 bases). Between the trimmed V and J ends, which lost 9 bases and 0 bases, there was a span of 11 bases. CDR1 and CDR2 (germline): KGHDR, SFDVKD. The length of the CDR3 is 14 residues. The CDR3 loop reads CATGGSISYNEQFF. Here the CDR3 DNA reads TGTGCCACCGGAGGGTCGATCTCCTACAATGAGCAGTTCTTC.

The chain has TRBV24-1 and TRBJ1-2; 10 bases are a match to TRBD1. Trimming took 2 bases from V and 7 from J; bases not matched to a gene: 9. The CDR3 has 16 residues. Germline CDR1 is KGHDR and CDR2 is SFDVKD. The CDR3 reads CATSDSGTGEMGGYTF. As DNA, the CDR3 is TGTGCCACCAGTGATTCCGGGACAGGGGAAATGGGTGGCTACACCTTC.

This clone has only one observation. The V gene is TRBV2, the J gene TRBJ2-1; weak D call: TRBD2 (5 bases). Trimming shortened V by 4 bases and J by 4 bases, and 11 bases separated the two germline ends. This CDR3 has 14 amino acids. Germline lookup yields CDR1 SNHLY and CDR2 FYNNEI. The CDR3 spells CASSGLAGYNEQFF. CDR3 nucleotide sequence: TGTGCCAGCAGTGGGCTAGCTGGGTACAATGAGCAGTTCTTC.

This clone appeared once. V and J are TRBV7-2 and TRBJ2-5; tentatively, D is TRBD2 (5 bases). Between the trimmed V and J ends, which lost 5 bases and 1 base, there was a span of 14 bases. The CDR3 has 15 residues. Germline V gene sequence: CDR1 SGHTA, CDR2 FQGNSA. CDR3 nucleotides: TGTGCCAGCAGCAACCGGGATCAACTCCAAGAGACCCAGTACTTC. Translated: CASSNRDQLQETQYF. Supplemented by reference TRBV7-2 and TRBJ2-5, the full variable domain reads GAGVSQSPSNKVTEKGKDVELRCDPISGHTALYWYRQSLGQGLEFLIYFQGNSAPDKSGLPSDRFSAERTGGSVSTLTIQRTQQEDSAVYLCASSNRDQLQETQYFGPGTRLLVL.

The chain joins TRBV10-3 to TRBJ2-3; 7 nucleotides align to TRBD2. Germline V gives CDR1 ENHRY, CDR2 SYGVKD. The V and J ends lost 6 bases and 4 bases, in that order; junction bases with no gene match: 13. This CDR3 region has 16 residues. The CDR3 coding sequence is TGTGCCATCAGACCGTCGGGGAGGGGATATGCAGATACGCAGTATTTT. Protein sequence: CAIRPSGRGYADTQYF.

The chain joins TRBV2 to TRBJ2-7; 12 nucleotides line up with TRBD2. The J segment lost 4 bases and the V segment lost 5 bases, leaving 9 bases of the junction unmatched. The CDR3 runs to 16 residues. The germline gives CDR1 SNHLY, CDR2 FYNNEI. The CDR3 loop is CASSPLAGGTGYEQYF. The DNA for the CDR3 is TGTGCCAGCAGTCCTCTAGCGGGAGGGACAGGGTACGAGCAGTACTTC.

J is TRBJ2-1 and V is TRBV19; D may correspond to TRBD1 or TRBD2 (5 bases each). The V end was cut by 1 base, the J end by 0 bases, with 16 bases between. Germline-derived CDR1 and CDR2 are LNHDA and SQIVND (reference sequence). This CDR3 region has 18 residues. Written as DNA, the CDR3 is TGTGCCAGTAGTATAGGCTCAGGGCTAGGGAGCTCCTACAATGAGCAGTTCTTC. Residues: CASSIGSGLGSSYNEQFF.

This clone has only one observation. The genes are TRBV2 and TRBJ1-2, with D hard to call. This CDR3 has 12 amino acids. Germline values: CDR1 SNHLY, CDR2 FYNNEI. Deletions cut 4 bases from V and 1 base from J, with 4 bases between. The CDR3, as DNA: TGTGCCAGCAGTGCGCGTAACTATGGCTACACCTTC. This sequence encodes CASSARNYGYTF.

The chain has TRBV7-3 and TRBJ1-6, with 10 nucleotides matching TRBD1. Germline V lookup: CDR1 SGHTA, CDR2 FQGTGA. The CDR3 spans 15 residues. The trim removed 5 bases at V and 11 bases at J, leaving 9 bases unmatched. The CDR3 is CASSISGQGWAPLHF. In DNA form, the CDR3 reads TGTGCCAGCAGCATCTCGGGACAGGGGTGGGCACCCCTCCACTTT.

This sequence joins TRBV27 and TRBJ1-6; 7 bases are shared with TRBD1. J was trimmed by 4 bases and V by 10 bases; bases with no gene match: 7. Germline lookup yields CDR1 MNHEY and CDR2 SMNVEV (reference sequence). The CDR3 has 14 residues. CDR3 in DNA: TGTGCCACCAAGACAGGGTTTTATAATTCACCCCTCCACTTT. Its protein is CATKTGFYNSPLHF.

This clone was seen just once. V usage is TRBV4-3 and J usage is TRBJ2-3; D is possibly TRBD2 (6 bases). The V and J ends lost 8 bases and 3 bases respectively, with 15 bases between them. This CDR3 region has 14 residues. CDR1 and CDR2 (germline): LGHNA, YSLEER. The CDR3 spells CASGNGGATDTQYF. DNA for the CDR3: TGCGCCAGCGGGAACGGAGGGGCGACAGATACGCAGTATTTT.

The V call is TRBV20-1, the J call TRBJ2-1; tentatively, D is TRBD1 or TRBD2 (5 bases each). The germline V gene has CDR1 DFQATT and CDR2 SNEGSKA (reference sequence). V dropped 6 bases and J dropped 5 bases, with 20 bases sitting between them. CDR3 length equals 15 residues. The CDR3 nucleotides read TGCAGTGCAAGTGGGGGAGTTGAGGGGCACAATGAGCAGTTCTTC. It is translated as CSASGGVEGHNEQFF.

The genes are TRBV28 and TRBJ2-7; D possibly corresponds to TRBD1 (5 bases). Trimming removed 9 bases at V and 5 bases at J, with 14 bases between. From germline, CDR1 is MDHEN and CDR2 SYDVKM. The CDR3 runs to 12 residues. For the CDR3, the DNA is TGTGCCAGTCAGGGATTAATGGACGAGCAGTACTTC. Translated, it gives CASQGLMDEQYF.

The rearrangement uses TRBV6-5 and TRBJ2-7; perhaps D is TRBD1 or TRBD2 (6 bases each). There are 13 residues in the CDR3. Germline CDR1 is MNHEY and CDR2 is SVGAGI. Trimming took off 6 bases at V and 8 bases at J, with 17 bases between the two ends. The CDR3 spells CASSRGRGSKQYF. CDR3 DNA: TGTGCCAGCAGCAGGGGACGGGGGTCTAAGCAGTACTTC.

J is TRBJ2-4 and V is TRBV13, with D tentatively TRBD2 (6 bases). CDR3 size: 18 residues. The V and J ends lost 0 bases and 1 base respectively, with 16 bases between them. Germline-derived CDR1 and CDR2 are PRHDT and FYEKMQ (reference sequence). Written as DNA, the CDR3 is TGTGCCAGCAGCTTAGGAAAGGACGGCCGGGGGGCCAAAAACATTCAGTACTTC. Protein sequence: CASSLGKDGRGAKNIQYF. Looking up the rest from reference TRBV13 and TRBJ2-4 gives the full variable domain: AAGVIQSPRHLIKEKRETATLKCYPIPRHDTVYWYQQGPGQDPQFLISFYEKMQSDKGSIPDRFSAQQFSDYHSELNMSSLELGDSALYFCASSLGKDGRGAKNIQYFGAGTRLSVL.

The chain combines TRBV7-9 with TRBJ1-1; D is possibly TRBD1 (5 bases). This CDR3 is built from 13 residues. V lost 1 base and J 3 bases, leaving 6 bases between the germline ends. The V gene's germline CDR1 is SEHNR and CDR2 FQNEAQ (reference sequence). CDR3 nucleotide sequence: TGTGCCAGCAGCTTAGGGACATACACTGAAGCTTTCTTT. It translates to CASSLGTYTEAFF.

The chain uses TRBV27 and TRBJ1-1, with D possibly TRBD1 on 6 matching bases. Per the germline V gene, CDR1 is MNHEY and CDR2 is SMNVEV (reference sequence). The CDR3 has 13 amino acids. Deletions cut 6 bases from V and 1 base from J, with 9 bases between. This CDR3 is CASSPTGNTEAFF. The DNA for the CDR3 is TGTGCCAGCAGCCCGACAGGGAACACTGAAGCTTTCTTT.

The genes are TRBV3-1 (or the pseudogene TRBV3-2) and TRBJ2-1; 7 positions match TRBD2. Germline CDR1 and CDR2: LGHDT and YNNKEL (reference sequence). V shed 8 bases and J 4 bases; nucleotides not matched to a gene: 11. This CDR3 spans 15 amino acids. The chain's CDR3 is CASRRGTSAYNEQFF. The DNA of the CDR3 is TGTGCCAGCCGAAGGGGTACTAGCGCTTACAATGAGCAGTTCTTC.